The 10 T cell receptor beta chains below all came from one sample that was sequenced in a study of blood T cells in healthy people across ages. It was with a sample-barcoded 5' primer and a J-beta primer mix that a second PCR of about 6 to 11 cycles was run. TCRdb re-analysed the 5' RACE reads in MiXCR, keeping a single row per CDR3 protein. In the table there are some 760,000 distinct CDR3 sequences, around 25% of which are singletons. These data were also filed under a second study, of T cells of mothers and their children.

Sequenced input: blood. The receptor set was obtained from a boy younger than 18 in good health.

J is TRBJ2-1 and V is TRBV7-6; no firm D call. From germline, CDR1 is SGHVS and CDR2 FNYEAQ. Deletions cut 1 base from V and 10 bases from J, with 14 bases between. CDR3 length: 14 amino acids. In DNA, the CDR3 is TGTGCCAGCAGCTTAGGGGCAGGAACCCAAGAGCAGTTCTTC. It translates to CASSLGAGTQEQFF.

This sequence joins TRBV6-2 or TRBV6-3 and TRBJ2-1; 8 nucleotides line up with TRBD2. In germline, CDR1 is MNHEY, CDR2 SVGEGT. Trimming at V came to 4 bases and at J to 8 bases, leaving 10 bases not matched to a gene. The CDR3 length is 15 residues. Here the CDR3 DNA reads TGTGCCAGCAGTTGGGGACTAGGGGAAGGCGATGAGCAGTTCTTC. Amino acid sequence: CASSWGLGEGDEQFF.

The chain employs TRBV4-1 and TRBJ2-5; D is unresolved. The CDR3 extends over 13 amino acids. V lost 2 bases to trimming and J lost 2 bases, with 6 bases between them. Per the germline V gene, CDR1 is MGHRA and CDR2 is YSYEKL. As DNA, the CDR3 is TGCGCCAGCAGCCAACTGCAGCAAGAGACCCAGTACTTC. Its protein product is CASSQLQQETQYF.

The chain joins TRBV29-1 to TRBJ1-4; 7 bases fit TRBD1. Per the germline V gene, CDR1 is SQVTM and CDR2 is ANQGSEA. The CDR3 is 17 amino acids. V lost 4 bases to trimming and J lost 0 bases; unmatched junction nucleotides: 11. CDR3 amino acids: CSVGGSTGVATNEKLFF. The CDR3 bases are TGCAGCGTTGGGGGTTCTACAGGGGTGGCAACTAATGAAAAACTGTTTTTT.

This clonotype turned up a few times. V gene TRBV12-3 or TRBV12-4 combines with J gene TRBJ2-3; no definite D call. This CDR3 spans 14 amino acids. V shed 7 bases and J shed 6 bases, with 17 bases lying between them. The CDR3, as DNA: TGTGCCAGCATCCTCAGTTGGGGATCCGATACGCAGTATTTT. Amino acids: CASILSWGSDTQYF.

This clonotype showed up just a few times. The V and J genes are TRBV7-9 and TRBJ2-1; D may correspond to TRBD1 or TRBD2 (6 bases each). The CDR3 is 15 amino acids. The V end was cut by 5 bases, the J end by 10 bases, with 21 bases between. Germline V gene lookup returns CDR1 SEHNR and CDR2 FQNEAQ (reference sequence). The CDR3 loop is CASSRGASGEEEQFF. CDR3 DNA sequence: TGTGCCAGCAGCCGTGGGGCCTCAGGGGAGGAGGAGCAGTTCTTC.

This clonotype was observed a few times. In nucleotides, the CDR3 is TGCAGTTCCGGGACTAGCGAATCCTACGAGCAGTACTTC. It specifies CSSGTSESYEQYF. This chain uses TRBV20-1 with TRBJ2-7; 10 nucleotides align to TRBD2. Per germline, CDR1 DFQATT and CDR2 SNEGSKA (reference sequence). V trimming: 8 bases; J trimming: 1 base; junction bases outside the gene matches: 5. The CDR3 contains 13 residues.

The V gene is TRBV12-3 or TRBV12-4, the J gene TRBJ2-6; D gene unclear. This CDR3 has 16 amino acids. V was trimmed by 3 bases and J by 4 bases, leaving 13 bases between them. The CDR3 DNA sequence: TGTGCCAGCAGTTTTGCAGGCCCCACCGGGGCCAACGTCCTGACTTTC. Translated, it gives CASSFAGPTGANVLTF.

This clonotype was counted at least ten times. CDR3 amino acids: CATGETGYEQFF. The CDR3 DNA reads as TGTGCCACCGGAGAGACAGGGTATGAGCAGTTCTTC. The J gene is TRBJ2-1, the V gene TRBV15; 7 bases map to TRBD1. V lost 8 bases to trimming and J lost 8 bases; unmatched junction nucleotides: 6. Germline CDR1 is LNHNV and CDR2 is YYDKDF (reference sequence). The CDR3 consists of 12 residues.

The V and J genes are TRBV7-6 and TRBJ2-1; the match to TRBD2 covers 9 bases. The CDR3 length is 16 residues. Germline lookup yields CDR1 SGHVS and CDR2 FNYEAQ. Trimming cost V 5 bases and J 4 bases; bases outside gene matches: 9. This CDR3 is CASSTSSGGGYNEQFF. The CDR3 DNA reads as TGTGCCAGCAGCACAAGTAGCGGGGGAGGGTACAATGAGCAGTTCTTC.